The 26 T cell receptor beta chains presented below share a single source sample, sequenced in a study of T-cell reconstitution after alpha-beta-depleted transplantation in children. Preparation of the TCRbeta library used unique molecular identifiers. TCRdb itself ran the PCR reads through MiXCR, one entry per CDR3 protein. The sample has some 830,000 distinct CDR3 sequences, 15% to 20% seen once; the top ten hold about 5%. The sequencing here drew on PBMCs, mostly from graft donor cells, taken 360 days after TCRalphabeta/CD19-depleted stem cell transplant. The receptors shown here come from a male patient aged 10 to 17 who had a stem cell transplant for acute lymphoblastic leukemia, so the T cells may come from the graft donor.

The rearrangement joins TRBV2 to TRBJ2-1; 7 positions agree with TRBD2. The J segment lost 3 bases and the V segment lost 8 bases, leaving 10 bases of the junction unmatched. Germline loops: CDR1 SNHLY, CDR2 FYNNEI. The CDR3 contains 15 residues. CDR3 nucleotide sequence: TGTGCCAGCTACGGCCGGACTAGGGTCTACAATGAGCAGTTCTTC. Translation gives CASYGRTRVYNEQFF.

This CDR3 reads CASSQTDWAGEQYF. The CDR3 region has the DNA TGTGCCAGCAGCCAAACGGACTGGGCTGGGGAGCAGTACTTC. The rearrangement joins TRBV4-2 to TRBJ2-7; maybe TRBD2 (5 bases). This CDR3 is built from 14 residues. V lost 2 bases, J lost 7 bases, and 15 bases lay in between. Germline assignment: CDR1 LGHNA and CDR2 YNFKEQ.

The table lists this clonotype with a few counts. The chain recombines TRBV4-1 with TRBJ2-3, with 14 bases that match TRBD2. J gave up 5 bases and V 4 bases, and 8 bases lay outside the gene matches. CDR3 size: 17 residues. CDR1 is MGHRA, CDR2 YSYEKL, per germline. This chain's CDR3 is CASSPRETSGREDTQYF. The CDR3 DNA follows: TGCGCCAGCAGCCCACGGGAGACTAGCGGGAGGGAAGATACGCAGTATTTT.

The DNA for the CDR3 is TGCAGCGTTGAACCCGGGGATACGCAGTATTTT. Protein sequence: CSVEPGDTQYF. The chain recombines TRBV29-1 with TRBJ2-3; no firm D call. This CDR3 region has 11 residues. Trimming stripped 2 bases from V and 6 bases from J, with 6 bases between. Looked up from germline, CDR1 is SQVTM and CDR2 is ANQGSEA.

This clonotype was seen more than once but under ten times. The V gene is TRBV20-1, the J gene TRBJ2-2, with 7 bases matching TRBD2. V dropped 0 bases and J dropped 2; count of bases not matched to a gene: 3. From germline, CDR1 is DFQATT and CDR2 SNEGSKA (reference sequence). The CDR3 has 15 residues. Written as DNA, the CDR3 is TGCAGTGCTAGAGATCGACTAGCAAACACCGGGGAGCTGTTTTTT. Translating gives CSARDRLANTGELFF.

The chain employs TRBV3-1 and TRBJ2-5; no reliable D call. This CDR3 comprises 16 residues. Germline lookup yields CDR1 LGHDT and CDR2 YNNKEL (reference sequence). V lost 0 bases to trimming and J lost 5 bases, with 16 bases between them. CDR3 sequence reads: CASSQDLRVEGETQYF. The CDR3 nucleotides read TGTGCCAGCAGCCAAGATTTGAGAGTGGAAGGGGAGACCCAGTACTTC.

This clonotype was seen a few times. The chain couples TRBV7-9 to TRBJ2-3, with 14 positions matching TRBD2. The V segment lost 4 bases and the J segment 6 bases; nucleotides outside the gene matches: 6. Per the germline V gene, CDR1 is SEHNR and CDR2 is FQNEAQ (reference sequence). The CDR3 covers 16 residues. In DNA form, the CDR3 reads TGTGCCAGCAGCTCTTGGACTAGCGGGAGGACCGATACGCAGTATTTT. It is translated as CASSSWTSGRTDTQYF.

The J gene is TRBJ2-1, the V gene TRBV12-3 or TRBV12-4; 9 bases are a match to TRBD2. J gave up 0 bases and V 6 bases, and 12 bases lay outside the gene matches. The CDR3 is 18 amino acids. The CDR3 protein is CASREGLAVFRSYNEQFF. CDR3 DNA sequence: TGTGCCAGCAGGGAGGGACTAGCTGTTTTCCGCTCCTACAATGAGCAGTTCTTC.

This clonotype was found a few times. CDR3 DNA sequence: TGTGCCAGCTCACCATCTCACAGCTACACTGAAGCTTTCTTT. Its translation: CASSPSHSYTEAFF. V usage is TRBV18 and J usage is TRBJ1-1; D uncertain. This CDR3 has 14 amino acids. With 2 bases removed from V and 3 bases from J, the gap between germline ends came to 10 bases. Germline V CDR1 and CDR2: KGHSH, LQKENI.

The J gene is TRBJ2-7, the V gene TRBV20-1; TRBD2 aligns across 8 bases. The CDR3 extends over 15 amino acids. Unmatched junction bases numbered 7, after V lost 3 bases and J lost 0 bases. CDR1 is DFQATT, CDR2 SNEGSKA, per germline (reference sequence). The CDR3 nucleotides are TGCAGTGCTAGCTTTGGCGCGGGAGGCTCCTACGAGCAGTACTTC. This translates into CSASFGAGGSYEQYF.

A few counts support this clonotype. V usage is TRBV7-2 and J usage is TRBJ1-1; TRBD1 is a possible D gene (6 bases). Trimming stripped 3 bases from V and 5 bases from J, with 16 bases between. The CDR3 loop spans 15 amino acids. Germline lookup yields CDR1 SGHTA and CDR2 FQGNSA. The CDR3 nucleotides are TGTGCCAGCAGCTTGCGCAGGGGTGGAAGGACTGAAGCTTTCTTT. Residues: CASSLRRGGRTEAFF.

The table lists this clonotype with a few counts. V gene TRBV19 combines with J gene TRBJ2-1; D perhaps matches TRBD1 (6 bases). Between the trimmed V and J ends, which lost 1 base and 2 bases, there was a span of 9 bases. Germline V gene sequence: CDR1 LNHDA, CDR2 SQIVND (reference sequence). The CDR3 runs to 15 residues. As DNA, the CDR3 is TGTGCCAGTAGTATAGCACAGGGAACCTACAATGAGCAGTTCTTC. Its translation is CASSIAQGTYNEQFF.

This clonotype was picked up a small number of times. This chain joins TRBV6-2 or TRBV6-3 and TRBJ2-2; the match to TRBD2 covers 7 bases. Germline values: CDR1 MNHEY, CDR2 SVGEGT. This CDR3 region has 17 residues. V lost 2 bases, J lost 9 bases, and 15 bases stayed unmatched. CDR3 in amino acids: CASSYTGLGGNHRELFF. The DNA for the CDR3 is TGTGCCAGCAGTTACACAGGATTGGGAGGGAATCACCGGGAGCTGTTTTTT.

This clonotype came up a few times. The V and J genes are TRBV7-6 and TRBJ2-3, with 7 bases fitting TRBD2. Germline loops: CDR1 SGHVS, CDR2 FNYEAQ. V dropped 3 bases and J dropped 5; count of bases not matched to a gene: 8. The CDR3 has 15 amino acids. The CDR3 DNA sequence: TGTGCCAGCAGCTTTGTCGCGGGAGAGGTAGATACGCAGTATTTT. It specifies CASSFVAGEVDTQYF. Using reference TRBV7-6 and TRBJ2-3 for the parts outside the CDR3, the full variable domain is GAGVSQSPRYKVTKRGQDVALRCDPISGHVSLYWYRQALGQGPEFLTYFNYEAQQDKSGLPNDRFSAERPEGSISTLTIQRTEQRDSAMYRCASSFVAGEVDTQYFGPGTRLTVL.

This rearrangement joins TRBV11-2 to TRBJ2-3, with TRBD1 matching over 7 bases. The CDR3 contains 14 residues. Per germline, CDR1 SGHAT and CDR2 FQNNGV. V dropped 2 bases and J dropped 5; count of bases not matched to a gene: 4. The CDR3 nucleotides read TGTGCCAGCAGCTTATCCCCAGGGGGAGATACGCAGTATTTT. Amino acid sequence: CASSLSPGGDTQYF. Complete variable domain (other parts from reference TRBV11-2 and TRBJ2-3): EAGVAQSPRYKIIEKRQSVAFWCNPISGHATLYWYQQILGQGPKLLIQFQNNGVVDDSQLPKDRFSAERLKGVDSTLKIQPAKLEDSAVYLCASSLSPGGDTQYFGPGTRLTVL.

The table lists this clonotype with a few counts. V is TRBV7-2 and J is TRBJ2-7; perhaps TRBD1 as D (5 bases). From germline, CDR1 is SGHTA and CDR2 FQGNSA. This CDR3 comprises 16 residues. V was trimmed by 1 base and J by 3 bases, leaving 16 bases between them. CDR3 sequence reads: CASSLVVDRRYYEQYF. The CDR3 region has the DNA TGTGCCAGCAGCTTAGTCGTTGACAGACGATACTACGAGCAGTACTTC.

This clonotype was observed a few times. The gene calls are TRBV3-1 and TRBJ2-1, with 12 bases identical to TRBD2. This CDR3 contains 15 residues. Germline trimming cut 1 base from V and 7 bases from J; bases unmatched to any gene: 2. Germline V gene lookup returns CDR1 LGHDT and CDR2 YNNKEL (reference sequence). CDR3 sequence (DNA): TGTGCCAGCAGCCAAGTGGGGACTAGCGGGAATGAGCAGTTCTTC. Amino acid sequence: CASSQVGTSGNEQFF.

This clonotype has just a few counts. The chain employs TRBV12-3 or TRBV12-4 and TRBJ2-1, with D possibly matching TRBD2 (5 bases). The CDR3 covers 14 residues. Trimming left V 10 bases short and J 3 bases short, with 16 bases between. The CDR3: CAIRSGLFYNEQFF. The CDR3 coding sequence is TGTGCCATCCGCAGCGGACTGTTCTACAATGAGCAGTTCTTC.

There are a few counts of this clonotype. This chain connects TRBV11-2 to TRBJ2-7, with D uncertain. The length of the CDR3 is 11 residues. The germline V and J ends were trimmed by 6 bases and 2 bases, with 5 bases remaining between them. Germline V gene sequence: CDR1 SGHAT, CDR2 FQNNGV. CDR3 nucleotide sequence: TGTGCCAGCAGATCAACCTACGAGCAGTACTTC. Translation gives CASRSTYEQYF.

The V call is TRBV7-9, the J call TRBJ2-2; TRBD2 aligns across 8 bases. Trimming took 5 bases from V and 0 from J; bases not matched to a gene: 5. CDR3 length: 16 amino acids. Per germline, CDR1 SEHNR and CDR2 FQNEAQ (reference sequence). The CDR3 spells CASSVSGVTNTGELFF. The CDR3, as DNA: TGTGCCAGCAGCGTTAGCGGGGTCACGAACACCGGGGAGCTGTTTTTT.

The chain uses TRBV29-1 and TRBJ1-1; 9 bases line up with TRBD1. CDR3 length: 13 residues. Trimming removed 8 bases from V and 5 bases from J; junction bases left unmatched: 9. CDR1 and CDR2 (germline): SQVTM, ANQGSEA. DNA of the CDR3: TGCAGCACAAGACAGGGGGTCTATACTGAAGCTTTCTTT. Its translation is CSTRQGVYTEAFF.

V usage is TRBV24-1 and J usage is TRBJ1-4; 8 bases fit TRBD1. CDR3 length: 16 amino acids. The germline gives CDR1 KGHDR, CDR2 SFDVKD. V shed 1 base and J 7 bases; nucleotides not matched to a gene: 7. This chain's CDR3 is CATSDFPQGAAEKLFF. CDR3 sequence (DNA): TGTGCCACCAGTGATTTTCCCCAGGGGGCGGCTGAAAAACTGTTTTTT.

The chain couples TRBV6-5 to TRBJ1-2; D unclear. Trimming took 0 bases from V and 1 from J, leaving 12 bases between them. This CDR3 contains 16 residues. Germline assignment: CDR1 MNHEY and CDR2 SVGAGI. CDR3 sequence: CASSYSILHNNYGYTF. The CDR3 DNA reads as TGTGCCAGCAGTTACTCGATCCTCCACAATAACTATGGCTACACCTTC.

This clonotype was seen a few times. The CDR3 DNA reads TGCAGTGGTTACAGGGGAGAGACTGAAGCTTTCTTT. It is translated as CSGYRGETEAFF. This chain joins TRBV20-1 and TRBJ1-1; 7 bases align to TRBD1. The junction had 7 bases not matched to a gene; V was cut back by 7 bases and J by 5 bases. Germline CDR1 and CDR2: DFQATT and SNEGSKA (reference sequence). The CDR3 extends over 12 amino acids.

V and J are TRBV5-1 and TRBJ2-6; 12 bases map to TRBD2. The germline gives CDR1 SGHRS, CDR2 YFSETQ. V shed 7 bases, J shed 0 bases, and the junction held 5 bases outside the gene matches. CDR3 length: 17 amino acids. CDR3 nucleotide sequence: TGCGCCAGCTCTCGACTAGCGGGGGCCTCTGGGGCCAACGTCCTGACTTTC. Translating gives CASSRLAGASGANVLTF.

This chain links TRBV20-1 with TRBJ1-1; 9 nucleotides align to TRBD1. This CDR3 comprises 16 residues. CDR1 and CDR2 (germline): DFQATT, SNEGSKA (reference sequence). The J segment lost 5 bases and the V segment lost 3 bases, leaving 13 bases of the junction unmatched. The CDR3 sequence is CSASWDREVGRTEAFF. The CDR3 nucleotides are TGCAGTGCTAGCTGGGACAGGGAAGTGGGAAGAACTGAAGCTTTCTTT.